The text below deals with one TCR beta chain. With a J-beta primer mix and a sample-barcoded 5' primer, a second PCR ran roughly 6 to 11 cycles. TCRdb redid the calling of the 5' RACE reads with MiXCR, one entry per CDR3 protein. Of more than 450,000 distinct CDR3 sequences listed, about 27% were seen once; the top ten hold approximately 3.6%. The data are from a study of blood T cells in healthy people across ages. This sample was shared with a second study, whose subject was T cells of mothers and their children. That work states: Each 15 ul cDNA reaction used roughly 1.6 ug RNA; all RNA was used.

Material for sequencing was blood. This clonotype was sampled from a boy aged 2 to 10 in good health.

In DNA, the CDR3 is TGTGCCAGCAGCGCAGGGGGCGAAAAGACCCAGTACTTC. It codes for CASSAGGEKTQYF. The genes are TRBV5-6 and TRBJ2-5; 8 nucleotides line up with TRBD1. Germline V gene data show CDR1 as SGHDT and CDR2 as YYEEEE. The CDR3 length is 13 residues. V trimming: 4 bases; J trimming: 6 bases; junction bases outside the gene matches: 5.